The TCR beta chain under discussion was sequenced for a study of tumor and adjacent non-tumor tissue in lung cancer. CDR3 length: 15 residues. In germline, CDR1 is MNHEY, CDR2 SVGAGI. Trimming took 4 bases from V and 4 from J, leaving 16 bases between them. The template was RNA from unsorted bulk tissue. Three rounds of nested PCR, following a modified ARM-PCR protocol, produced the TCRbeta library. TCRdb re-called the multiplex PCR reads with MiXCR, one entry per CDR3 protein. The data hold just over 200,000 distinct CDR3 sequences, with 71% observed a single time. The sequenced sample consisted of lung tumor tissue. The TCR comes from a man in his sixties with non-small cell lung cancer. V gene TRBV6-5 combines with J gene TRBJ1-2, with D possibly being TRBD1 (6 bases). CDR3 loop: CASSSQGFTLYGYTF. The CDR3 DNA reads as TGTGCCAGCAGTTCGCAGGGGTTTACGCTCTATGGCTACACCTTC.